These 21 T cell receptor beta chains came from one sample sequenced in a study of blood T cell repertoires in COVID-19. The data were produced by immunoSEQ multiplex PCR, yet TCRdb's version contains in-frame clones alone and is incomplete. The table includes 250,000 to 350,000 clones, 85% detected once. Material: PBMCs or T cells enriched from blood (not recorded which). These receptors were collected from a woman aged 50 to 60 who had recovered from COVID-19.

The J gene is TRBJ2-5, the V gene TRBV5-1; maybe TRBD2 (7 bases). Trimming shortened V by 1 base and J by 5 bases, and 15 bases separated the two germline ends. CDR1 and CDR2 from the germline V gene are SGHRS and YFSETQ. CDR3 length: 15 amino acids. The CDR3 bases are TGCGCCAGCAGCTTGATGTCGGGGGGCCGGGAGACCCAGTACTTC. Translating it yields CASSLMSGGRETQYF.

V is TRBV6-4 and J is TRBJ2-6; D perhaps matches TRBD1 (5 bases). Germline values: CDR1 MRHNA, CDR2 SNTAGT. Trimming took off 2 bases at V and 3 bases at J, with 8 bases between the two ends. The CDR3 length is 15 residues. DNA for the CDR3: TGTGCCAGCAGTGACGTGCAGGGTGGGGCCAACGTCCTGACTTTC. Translated: CASSDVQGGANVLTF.

The V call is TRBV6-2 or TRBV6-3, the J call TRBJ2-3; TRBD2 aligns across 13 bases. CDR3 length equals 16 residues. The ends lost 4 bases at V and 2 bases at J; junction bases unmatched: 3. CDR1 is MNHEY and CDR2 is SVGEGT in the germline V gene. This CDR3 is CASSLTSGRVTDTQYF. Written as DNA, the CDR3 is TGTGCCAGCAGTTTAACTAGCGGGAGGGTCACAGATACGCAGTATTTT.

The chain has TRBV19 and TRBJ2-3; 10 bases map to TRBD2. This CDR3 has 13 amino acids. Germline CDR1 and CDR2: LNHDA and SQIVND (reference sequence). V lost 4 bases and J lost 6; bases outside the gene matches: 1. The CDR3 reads CASSRGLADTQYF. CDR3 nucleotides: TGTGCCAGTAGTAGGGGACTAGCGGATACGCAGTATTTT.

This clone was seen a few times. This rearrangement joins TRBV5-1 to TRBJ1-2, with 11 bases that match TRBD1. Germline V gene data show CDR1 as SGHRS and CDR2 as YFSETQ. With 0 bases clipped from V and 4 bases from J, the junction kept 5 bases outside the gene matches. The CDR3 totals 16 residues. The CDR3 nucleotides read TGCGCCAGCAGCTTGGTCGGACAGGGGGCAATCTATGGCTACACCTTC. Its translation: CASSLVGQGAIYGYTF.

This clone occurred once. The chain carries TRBV15 and TRBJ1-6, with D possibly being TRBD1 (6 bases). Trimming took off 1 base at V and 5 bases at J, with 12 bases between the two ends. Germline V gene data show CDR1 as LNHNV and CDR2 as YYDKDF (reference sequence). The CDR3 covers 16 residues. CDR3 DNA: TGTGCCACCAGCAGAGGCCTAGGACAGCATAATTCACCCCTCCACTTT. This sequence encodes CATSRGLGQHNSPLHF.

CDR3 bases: TGCGCCAGCAGCTTTAAAGCGGGGAGCAATGAGCAGTTCTTC. Translated: CASSFKAGSNEQFF. This chain joins TRBV5-1 and TRBJ2-1; 7 bases fit TRBD2. Germline V gives CDR1 SGHRS, CDR2 YFSETQ. The CDR3 contains 14 residues. V was pared by 2 bases and J by 6 bases, with 5 bases of the junction left unmatched. Full variable domain (outside the CDR3, taken from reference TRBV5-1 and TRBJ2-1): KAGVTQTPRYLIKTRGQQVTLSCSPISGHRSVSWYQQTPGQGLQFLFEYFSETQRNKGNFPGRFSGRQFSNSRSEMNVSTLELGDSALYLCASSFKAGSNEQFFGPGTRLTVL.

The chain is built from TRBV4-2 and TRBJ1-2; unclear D gene. CDR3 length: 16 residues. V was pared by 1 base and J by 3 bases, with 15 bases between. Germline assignment: CDR1 LGHNA and CDR2 YNFKEQ. The CDR3 sequence is CASSQVGGQTYYGYTF. CDR3 DNA sequence: TGTGCCAGCAGCCAAGTCGGCGGCCAGACTTACTATGGCTACACCTTC.

The CDR3 DNA reads as TGCGCCAGCAGCGACGGACAGGGGTTAGGCTACACCTTC. It codes for CASSDGQGLGYTF. The genes are TRBV5-1 and TRBJ1-2; 9 bases line up with TRBD1. J was trimmed by 8 bases and V by 4 bases; bases with no gene match: 6. The CDR3 is made up of 13 amino acids. CDR1 SGHRS and CDR2 YFSETQ come from the germline V gene.

This clone was recorded only once. CDR3 coding DNA: TGTGCCAGCAGTTTACACGGTCAGCCCCAGCATTTT. It encodes CASSLHGQPQHF. This rearrangement joins TRBV12-3 or TRBV12-4 to TRBJ1-5; D is ambiguous. The CDR3 covers 12 residues. Trimming took 2 bases from V and 6 from J, leaving 5 bases between them.

V is TRBV2 and J is TRBJ2-5, with D possibly being TRBD1 (5 bases). The V gene's germline CDR1 is SNHLY and CDR2 FYNNEI. The V end lost 3 bases, the J end lost 7 bases, and 9 bases lay between the germline ends. The CDR3 length is 12 residues. The CDR3 DNA reads as TGTGCCAGCAGTGAGGTTCAGGGGACCCAGTACTTC. This translates into CASSEVQGTQYF. Supplemented by reference TRBV2 and TRBJ2-5, the full variable domain reads EPEVTQTPSHQVTQMGQEVILRCVPISNHLYFYWYRQILGQKVEFLVSFYNNEISEKSEIFDDQFSVERPDGSNFTLKIRSTKLEDSAMYFCASSEVQGTQYFGPGTRLLVL.

The V call is TRBV5-1, the J call TRBJ1-4; D uncertain. The CDR3 is made up of 14 amino acids. The V end was cut by 0 bases, the J end by 7 bases, with 10 bases between. Germline V CDR1 and CDR2: SGHRS, YFSETQ. CDR3 region: CASSLVVSGEKLFF. The CDR3 DNA reads TGCGCCAGCAGCTTGGTGGTCTCGGGTGAAAAACTGTTTTTT.

V gene TRBV11-2 combines with J gene TRBJ1-5; D call uncertain. CDR3 size: 13 residues. Germline lookup yields CDR1 SGHAT and CDR2 FQNNGV. Deletions cut 3 bases from V and 7 bases from J, with 10 bases between. In DNA, the CDR3 is TGTGCCAGCAGCTTGGAGGGAATCCAGCCCCAGCATTTT. Protein product: CASSLEGIQPQHF.

This rearrangement joins TRBV2 to TRBJ2-2; perhaps TRBD2 as D (5 bases). The CDR3 has 14 residues. The V end was cut by 4 bases, the J end by 4 bases, with 10 bases between. The germline CDR1 and CDR2 sequences are SNHLY and FYNNEI. This CDR3 reads CASSGGTSTGELFF. The CDR3 DNA reads TGTGCCAGCAGTGGTGGCACTAGCACCGGGGAGCTGTTTTTT.

The chain combines TRBV9 with TRBJ1-4; D gene ambiguous. The V and J ends lost 3 bases and 0 bases respectively, with 6 bases between them. The CDR3 has 14 residues. CDR1 and CDR2 from the germline V gene are SGDLS and YYNGEE. This CDR3 is CASSATATNEKLFF. Here the CDR3 DNA reads TGTGCCAGCAGCGCCACAGCAACTAATGAAAAACTGTTTTTT.

The chain links TRBV14 to TRBJ2-5, with TRBD1 identical over 7 bases. The CDR3 contains 19 residues. With V trimmed by 3 bases and J by 0 bases, 16 bases remained unmatched. Germline CDR1 SGHDN, CDR2 FVKESK. CDR3 sequence reads: CASSHPKTPSGTDQETQYF. CDR3 nucleotide sequence: TGTGCCAGCAGCCACCCAAAGACCCCCTCCGGGACAGACCAAGAGACCCAGTACTTC.

V gene TRBV6-5 combines with J gene TRBJ2-5; TRBD2 matches 10 bases. With V trimmed by 6 bases and J by 4 bases, 8 bases remained unmatched. The CDR3 consists of 15 residues. Germline CDR1 MNHEY, CDR2 SVGAGI. In DNA, the CDR3 is TGTGCCAGCAGACGAGCGGGAGGGTCGAGAGAGACCCAGTACTTC. As protein: CASRRAGGSRETQYF.

Of note for this clone: Other DNA sequences in the sample encode the same CDR3. The J gene is TRBJ1-5, the V gene TRBV28; 8 bases are shared with TRBD1. V lost 6 bases and J lost 3; bases outside the gene matches: 7. CDR3 length equals 15 residues. Germline V gene lookup returns CDR1 MDHEN and CDR2 SYDVKM. CDR3 sequence reads: CASRLSGGSNQPQHF. CDR3 DNA sequence: TGTGCCAGCAGGCTGTCAGGGGGCTCCAATCAGCCCCAGCATTTT.

CDR3: CASKTPGQNTEAFF. The CDR3 DNA sequence: TGTGCCAGCAAGACCCCGGGACAGAACACTGAAGCTTTCTTT. This chain joins TRBV28 and TRBJ1-1, with a possible D match to TRBD1 (6 bases). From germline, CDR1 is MDHEN and CDR2 SYDVKM. The CDR3 spans 14 residues. V dropped 7 bases and J dropped 1 base, with 13 bases sitting between them.

The CDR3 region has the DNA TGTGCCACCAGTGATCCAAGGGGACCCCAGCATTTT. Translation gives CATSDPRGPQHF. This sequence joins TRBV24-1 and TRBJ1-5, with D perhaps TRBD1 (5 bases). The CDR3 covers 12 residues. Germline V gene sequence: CDR1 KGHDR, CDR2 SFDVKD. V was shortened by 3 bases and J by 10 bases, with 9 bases between the two germline ends.

A few counts support this clone. This chain links TRBV11-2 with TRBJ1-2, with D possibly matching TRBD1 (5 bases). CDR1 is SGHAT and CDR2 is FQNNGV in the germline V gene. This CDR3 has 13 residues. Trimming removed 5 bases at V and 6 bases at J, with 13 bases between. This CDR3 reads CASSRRGGNGYTF. The DNA for the CDR3 is TGTGCCAGCAGCCGCCGGGGGGGGAATGGCTACACCTTC.